The 9 T cell receptor beta chains below were found in one sample sequenced in a study of Ad26.COV2.S vaccination and SARS-CoV-2 variants (dated by TCRdb to the early 2020s). The treatment or condition label for this specimen denotes: about 20 received Ad26.COV2.S at low or high dose, single or two shots; several received placebo; per-sample allocation not given. Repertoires of vaccine and placebo recipients were sequenced from samples collected on day 63 after the first injection. To prepare the library, the immunoSEQ multiplex PCR assay was applied. Entries here come from immuneACCESS through TCRdb and include only in-frame sequences with V and J called. Some clones fail to appear in such tables; in the studies checked, an unresolved V gene covers under half of the shortfall, and the cause of the remainder is unknown. This sample has 350,000 to 500,000 clones in its table, and 89% of those were observed once. The ten largest clones represent about 2.5% of the sample.

This specimen was peripheral blood, taken in a trial of Ad26.COV2.S vaccine versus placebo. The receptor source for this set is a person aged 18-60 years who received the Ad26.COV2.S COVID-19 vaccine or a placebo.

DNA for the CDR3: TGTGCCAGCGGGGATATGGTCAATCAGCCCCAGCATTTT. As protein: CASGDMVNQPQHF. The J gene is TRBJ1-5, the V gene TRBV7-8; D gene ambiguous. Trimming shortened V by 8 bases and J by 3 bases, and 11 bases separated the two germline ends. The germline gives CDR1 SGHVS, CDR2 FQNEAQ. The CDR3 spans 13 residues. Together with reference TRBV7-8 and TRBJ1-5, the CDR3 gives the full variable domain: GAGVSQSPRYKVAKRGQDVALRCDPISGHVSLFWYQQALGQGPEFLTYFQNEAQLDKSGLPSDRFFAERPEGSVSTLKIQRTQQEDSAVYLCASGDMVNQPQHFGDGTRLSIL.

As DNA, the CDR3 is TGCGCCAGCAGCTTGCCAGGGGGGGGAGAGACCCAGTACTTC. This translates into CASSLPGGGETQYF. The genes are TRBV5-1 and TRBJ2-5, with D perhaps TRBD1 or TRBD2 (7 bases each). CDR1 and CDR2 from the germline V gene are SGHRS and YFSETQ. V was pared by 1 base and J by 4 bases, with 11 bases between. The CDR3 is made up of 14 amino acids.

The chain links TRBV10-3 to TRBJ1-4; no definite D call. The V end lost 3 bases, the J end lost 0 bases, and 8 bases lay between the germline ends. Germline values: CDR1 ENHRY, CDR2 SYGVKD. The CDR3 is 15 amino acids. CDR3 protein: CAISDPLATNEKLFF. The CDR3 DNA is TGTGCCATCAGTGACCCGCTTGCAACTAATGAAAAACTGTTTTTT.

This sequence joins TRBV7-2 and TRBJ2-2; 10 bases line up with TRBD1. Germline-derived CDR1 and CDR2 are SGHTA and FQGNSA. This CDR3 region has 16 residues. Unmatched junction bases numbered 6, after V lost 5 bases and J lost 3 bases. The CDR3 reads CASSPRQGAYTGELFF. The CDR3 DNA sequence: TGTGCCAGCAGCCCACGACAGGGGGCATACACCGGGGAGCTGTTTTTT. Looking up the rest from reference TRBV7-2 and TRBJ2-2 gives the full variable domain: GAGVSQSPSNKVTEKGKDVELRCDPISGHTALYWYRQSLGQGLEFLIYFQGNSAPDKSGLPSDRFSAERTGGSVSTLTIQRTQQEDSAVYLCASSPRQGAYTGELFFGEGSRLTVL.

The chain combines TRBV5-4 with TRBJ2-3; weak D call: TRBD1 (6 bases). The germline V gene has CDR1 SGHNT and CDR2 YYREEE (reference sequence). Deletions cut 10 bases from V and 4 bases from J, with 16 bases between. CDR3 length: 13 amino acids. The CDR3 spells CAPGTKGADTQYF. CDR3 bases: TGTGCCCCCGGGACAAAGGGAGCAGATACGCAGTATTTT. Complete variable domain (other parts from reference TRBV5-4 and TRBJ2-3): ETGVTQSPTHLIKTRGQQVTLRCSSQSGHNTVSWYQQALGQGPQFIFQYYREEENGRGNFPPRFSGLQFPNYSSELNVNALELDDSALYLCAPGTKGADTQYFGPGTRLTVL.

This clone has just one count. The J gene is TRBJ1-2, the V gene TRBV7-2, with 9 bases lining up with TRBD1. Germline V CDR1 and CDR2: SGHTA, FQGNSA. V was pared by 5 bases and J by 4 bases, with 8 bases of the junction left unmatched. There are 15 residues in the CDR3. The CDR3 is CASSTRQGVGYGYTF. CDR3 DNA sequence: TGTGCCAGCAGCACCAGACAGGGGGTGGGCTATGGCTACACCTTC. The full variable domain, in which reference TRBV7-2 and TRBJ1-2 provide the parts outside the CDR3, is GAGVSQSPSNKVTEKGKDVELRCDPISGHTALYWYRQSLGQGLEFLIYFQGNSAPDKSGLPSDRFSAERTGGSVSTLTIQRTQQEDSAVYLCASSTRQGVGYGYTFGSGTRLTVV.

This clone came up a few times. The J gene is TRBJ1-5, the V gene TRBV5-1; the D is unclear. Trimming left V 0 bases short and J 3 bases short, with 10 bases between. The CDR3 is made up of 15 amino acids. Germline-derived CDR1 and CDR2 are SGHRS and YFSETQ. CDR3 nucleotide sequence: TGCGCCAGCAGCTTGGATGGTCAATTCAATCAGCCCCAGCATTTT. Its protein product is CASSLDGQFNQPQHF.

The genes are TRBV6-5 and TRBJ2-7; D perhaps matches TRBD1 (6 bases). Germline CDR1 and CDR2: MNHEY and SVGAGI. The CDR3 has 13 amino acids. The V and J ends lost 5 bases and 6 bases respectively, with 14 bases between them. CDR3 nucleotide sequence: TGTGCCAGCAGTCAACAGGGATCTACCGAGCAGTACTTC. Its translation: CASSQQGSTEQYF.

The table lists this clone with a few counts. The V call is TRBV2, the J call TRBJ1-5, with 7 bases matching TRBD1. The CDR3 sequence is 14 residues long. V lost 5 bases, J lost 5 bases, and 6 bases stayed unmatched. Germline CDR1 reads SNHLY; CDR2 reads FYNNEI. The DNA of the CDR3 is TGTGCCAGCAGTCAACAGGGGTGGGATCAGCCCCAGCATTTT. It specifies CASSQQGWDQPQHF.